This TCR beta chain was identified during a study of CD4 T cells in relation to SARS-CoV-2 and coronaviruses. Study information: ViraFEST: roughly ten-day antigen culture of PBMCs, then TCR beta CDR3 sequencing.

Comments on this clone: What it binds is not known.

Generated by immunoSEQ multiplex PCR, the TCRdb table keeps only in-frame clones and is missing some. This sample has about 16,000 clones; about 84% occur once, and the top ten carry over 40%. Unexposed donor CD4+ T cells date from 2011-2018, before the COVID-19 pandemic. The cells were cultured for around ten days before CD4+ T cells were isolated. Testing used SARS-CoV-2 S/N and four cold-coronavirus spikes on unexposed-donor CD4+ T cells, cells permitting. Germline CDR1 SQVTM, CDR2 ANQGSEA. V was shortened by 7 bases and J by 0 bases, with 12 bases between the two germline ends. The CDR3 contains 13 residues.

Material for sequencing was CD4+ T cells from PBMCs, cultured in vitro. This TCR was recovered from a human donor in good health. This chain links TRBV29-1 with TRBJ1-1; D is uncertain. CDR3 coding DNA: TGCAGCGCCCACCCCAGATTGAACACTGAAGCTTTCTTT. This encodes CSAHPRLNTEAFF.